Presented here are 11 T cell receptor beta chains from one specimen sequenced in a study of T cells in localized non-small cell lung cancer. Clones were sequenced by immunoSEQ multiplex PCR, and TCRdb holds only the in-frame ones, with some missing. The sample has about 2,200 clones, over 35% seen once. The material was lung tumor tissue, obtained before any cancer treatment. The source is a female donor older than 55 with stage I lung adenocarcinoma.

The V and J genes are TRBV11-3 and TRBJ1-3; D is possibly TRBD1 (6 bases). CDR1 and CDR2 from the germline V gene are SGHNT and YENEEA. The ends were cut back, 5 bases at V and 7 bases at J, with 18 bases in the middle. This CDR3 has 15 residues. CDR3 sequence reads: CASSPYGPTGNTIYF. The CDR3 coding sequence is TGTGCCAGCAGCCCTTACGGGCCCACAGGGAACACCATATATTTT. The full variable domain, in which reference TRBV11-3 and TRBJ1-3 provide the parts outside the CDR3, is EAGVVQSPRYKIIEKKQPVAFWCNPISGHNTLYWYLQNLGQGPELLIRYENEEAVDDSQLPKDRFSAERLKGVDSTLKIQPAELGDSAVYLCASSPYGPTGNTIYFGEGSWLTVV.

This chain links TRBV29-1 with TRBJ1-2; D is ambiguous. The length of the CDR3 is 12 residues. Between the trimmed V and J ends, which lost 3 bases and 2 bases, there was a span of 7 bases. The germline V gene has CDR1 SQVTM and CDR2 ANQGSEA. DNA for the CDR3: TGCAGCGTTGACTGGGCGAACTATGGCTACACCTTC. Its protein product is CSVDWANYGYTF.

The genes are TRBV6-8 and TRBJ2-5; D may be TRBD1 (5 bases). CDR1 is MNHGY and CDR2 is SAAAGT in the germline V gene. The CDR3 is made up of 13 amino acids. Trimming stripped 6 bases from V and 2 bases from J, with 10 bases between. The CDR3 DNA follows: TGTGCCAGCAGATACAGGAATCAAGAGACCCAGTACTTC. Encoded protein: CASRYRNQETQYF.

This clone was seen a few times. The chain employs TRBV9 and TRBJ1-1, with D possibly matching TRBD1 (5 bases). Trimming took off 0 bases at V and 2 bases at J, with 14 bases between the two ends. Germline CDR1 and CDR2: SGDLS and YYNGEE. The CDR3 sequence is 16 residues long. CDR3 nucleotides: TGTGCCAGCAGCGTAGGGGCGGGGCAGGGAAACACTGAAGCTTTCTTT. Amino acids: CASSVGAGQGNTEAFF.

The V call is TRBV19, the J call TRBJ1-5; 7 positions agree with TRBD1. The V gene end was trimmed by 6 bases and the J gene end by 7 bases; junction bases not matched to a gene: 12. Looked up from germline, CDR1 is LNHDA and CDR2 is SQIVND (reference sequence). The CDR3 contains 15 residues. The CDR3 spells CASRGDRENAQPQHF. The CDR3 nucleotides are TGTGCCAGTAGGGGAGACAGGGAGAATGCCCAGCCCCAGCATTTT.

This clone appeared a few times. The chain links TRBV6-8 to TRBJ1-1, with D maybe TRBD1 (5 bases). CDR3 length: 13 amino acids. V dropped 6 bases and J dropped 4 bases, with 12 bases sitting between them. CDR1 is MNHGY, CDR2 SAAAGT, per germline. The CDR3 DNA sequence: TGTGCCAGCAGAGTGCTAGGGGTCACTGAAGCTTTCTTT. Translated: CASRVLGVTEAFF.

The chain links TRBV19 to TRBJ2-2, with D tentatively TRBD1 or TRBD2 (5 bases each). The CDR3 has 14 residues. V was cut by 4 bases and J by 5 bases, with 11 bases left in between. Per germline, CDR1 LNHDA and CDR2 SQIVND (reference sequence). CDR3 amino acids: CASSTGDLTGELFF. CDR3 coding DNA: TGTGCCAGTAGTACCGGGGACCTGACCGGGGAGCTGTTTTTT.

This clone has just a few counts. The chain couples TRBV19 to TRBJ2-1; D uncertain. The CDR3 totals 15 residues. Germline CDR1 and CDR2: LNHDA and SQIVND (reference sequence). V lost 1 base and J 2 bases, leaving 9 bases between the germline ends. The CDR3 protein is CASSIVPGPYNEQFF. The CDR3 region has the DNA TGTGCCAGTAGTATAGTCCCGGGTCCCTACAATGAGCAGTTCTTC. The variable domain in full, with the rest retrieved from reference TRBV19 and TRBJ2-1, is DGGITQSPKYLFRKEGQNVTLSCEQNLNHDAMYWYRQDPGQGLRLIYYSQIVNDFQKGDIAEGYSVSREKKESFPLTVTSAQKNPTAFYLCASSIVPGPYNEQFFGPGTRLTVL.

The V and J genes are TRBV6-8 and TRBJ2-4, with 9 bases that match TRBD1. The V and J ends lost 5 bases and 0 bases, in that order; junction bases with no gene match: 11. Germline V gene lookup returns CDR1 MNHGY and CDR2 SAAAGT. The CDR3 covers 18 residues. DNA for the CDR3: TGTGCCAGCAGTCTGGGACAGGGAGCTCCCCTAGCCAAAAACATTCAGTACTTC. Amino acid sequence: CASSLGQGAPLAKNIQYF.

V and J are TRBV19 and TRBJ2-1, with TRBD1 matching 8 bases. There are 13 residues in the CDR3. Trimming at V came to 5 bases and at J to 9 bases, leaving 6 bases not matched to a gene. From germline, CDR1 is LNHDA and CDR2 SQIVND (reference sequence). CDR3: CASSLPGGVEQFF. In DNA, the CDR3 is TGTGCCAGTAGTCTACCAGGGGGCGTTGAGCAGTTCTTC.

The chain uses TRBV6-8 and TRBJ1-3; D unresolved. There are 13 residues in the CDR3. V shed 4 bases and J shed 4 bases, with 8 bases lying between them. Germline values: CDR1 MNHGY, CDR2 SAAAGT. The CDR3 region is CASSSNGGNTIYF. In nucleotides, the CDR3 is TGTGCCAGCAGTTCCAACGGAGGAAACACCATATATTTT.